What follows are 14 T cell receptor beta chains derived from one specimen sequenced in a study of OX40 agonist ivuxolimab in advanced cancers. Data came from immunoSEQ multiplex PCR; TCRdb stores just in-frame clones and leaves some out. The sample records fewer than 90,000 clones, about 90% being singletons. The input for sequencing was CD4+ or CD8+ T cells sorted from blood, taken in a trial of the OX40 agonist ivuxolimab. These receptors came from an adult with an advanced solid tumor such as melanoma, head and neck, liver or kidney cancer.

CDR3 nucleotides: TGTGCCAGCTCAGACGGGACAGCATACGAGCAGTACTTC. Translated, it gives CASSDGTAYEQYF. V usage is TRBV18 and J usage is TRBJ2-7; 7 bases agree with TRBD1. The CDR3 runs to 13 residues. The V gene end was trimmed by 5 bases and the J gene end by 4 bases; junction bases not matched to a gene: 5. Germline CDR1 is KGHSH and CDR2 is LQKENI.

J is TRBJ1-5 and V is TRBV5-1, with 7 bases identical to TRBD1. Germline V gene lookup returns CDR1 SGHRS and CDR2 YFSETQ. The CDR3 totals 16 residues. Unmatched junction bases numbered 12, after V lost 5 bases and J lost 4 bases. The CDR3 nucleotides read TGCGCCAGCAGAATAGGGGGCCCCCGAGGGAATCAGCCCCAGCATTTT. Its protein product is CASRIGGPRGNQPQHF.

The chain joins TRBV19 to TRBJ2-1, with 15 bases lining up with TRBD2. Losses at the gene ends were 6 bases for V and 10 bases for J; bases not matched to a gene: 4. Germline lookup yields CDR1 LNHDA and CDR2 SQIVND (reference sequence). The CDR3 sequence is 14 residues long. CDR3 DNA: TGTGCCAGTAGCCCGGGACTAGCGGGAGGAGAGCAGTTCTTC. It specifies CASSPGLAGGEQFF.

The rearrangement joins TRBV7-2 to TRBJ2-1, with 15 bases identical to TRBD2. The germline V gene encodes CDR1 SGHTA and CDR2 FQGNSA. The V segment lost 1 base and the J segment 4 bases; nucleotides outside the gene matches: 8. The CDR3 loop spans 19 amino acids. CDR3 in DNA: TGTGCCAGCAGCTTAGTTGGGACTAGCGGGAGGTGGGTTTACAATGAGCAGTTCTTC. Translating it yields CASSLVGTSGRWVYNEQFF.

The chain joins TRBV7-9 to TRBJ1-4; TRBD1 aligns across 11 bases. Germline-derived CDR1 and CDR2 are SEHNR and FQNEAQ (reference sequence). V lost 4 bases and J lost 7; bases outside the gene matches: 5. The CDR3 contains 15 residues. CDR3 sequence: CASSSGTGGSEKLFF. In DNA form, the CDR3 reads TGTGCCAGCAGCTCAGGGACAGGGGGGAGTGAAAAACTGTTTTTT.

This chain uses TRBV19 with TRBJ1-1; D gene unclear. Deletions cut 8 bases from V and 1 base from J, with 23 bases between. Germline V lookup: CDR1 LNHDA, CDR2 SQIVND (reference sequence). This CDR3 comprises 17 residues. The CDR3 DNA follows: TGTGCCAGTTGGGCCGGACGGGCAGGTCAACCGAACACTGAAGCTTTCTTT. Amino acid sequence: CASWAGRAGQPNTEAFF.

The chain uses TRBV19 and TRBJ2-3; 7 bases fit TRBD2. Trimming cost V 6 bases and J 0 bases; bases outside gene matches: 6. The length of the CDR3 is 15 residues. The germline V gene has CDR1 LNHDA and CDR2 SQIVND (reference sequence). DNA of the CDR3: TGTGCCAGTAGGGAGCGGGGAACTAGCACAGATACGCAGTATTTT. Residues: CASRERGTSTDTQYF.

The rearrangement uses TRBV6-1 and TRBJ2-2, with D possibly matching TRBD2 (7 bases). V lost 8 bases and J lost 5, with 15 bases in between. From germline, CDR1 is MNHNS and CDR2 SASEGT. CDR3 length: 14 amino acids. The CDR3 DNA reads as TGTGCCAGCCGAAAGGAGGGGGGGACCGGGGAGCTGTTTTTT. Translation: CASRKEGGTGELFF.

CDR3 in amino acids: CASSQGPGSKAQYF. The CDR3 DNA reads TGCGCCAGCAGCCAGGGGCCGGGGAGCAAGGCGCAGTATTTT. J is TRBJ2-3 and V is TRBV4-1; the D call may be TRBD1 or TRBD2 (5 bases each). Trimming removed 3 bases from V and 10 bases from J, with 17 bases in between. This CDR3 is 14 amino acids long. Germline V gene data show CDR1 as MGHRA and CDR2 as YSYEKL.

The chain carries TRBV28 and TRBJ1-2; tentatively, D is TRBD1 (5 bases). Germline CDR1 and CDR2: MDHEN and SYDVKM. The CDR3 is 15 residues long. The V end lost 3 bases, the J end lost 2 bases, and 13 bases lay between the germline ends. CDR3: CASSFVAGPNYGYTF. The CDR3 DNA reads as TGTGCCAGCAGTTTCGTCGCAGGGCCAAACTATGGCTACACCTTC.

The chain links TRBV5-1 to TRBJ1-4, with 7 nucleotides matching TRBD1. J was trimmed by 8 bases and V by 5 bases; bases with no gene match: 9. This CDR3 region has 14 residues. Germline lookup yields CDR1 SGHRS and CDR2 YFSETQ. CDR3 nucleotides: TGCGCCAGCAGGCCTTCAGCGACAGGGGAAAAACTGTTTTTT. Residues: CASRPSATGEKLFF.

The chain carries TRBV30 and TRBJ1-2; D may be TRBD1 (5 bases). Germline-derived CDR1 and CDR2 are GTSNPN and SVGIG (reference sequence). The CDR3 has 13 amino acids. V dropped 3 bases and J dropped 7 bases, with 15 bases sitting between them. CDR3 in DNA: TGTGCCTGGAGCGCGAACCAGGGTTCTGGCTACACCTTC. It encodes CAWSANQGSGYTF.

The chain joins TRBV19 to TRBJ1-5; D gene ambiguous. Germline V lookup: CDR1 LNHDA, CDR2 SQIVND (reference sequence). The CDR3 is made up of 13 amino acids. Trimming removed 3 bases at V and 11 bases at J, with 14 bases between. CDR3 DNA: TGTGCCAGTAGTATCCTCGGCCCCACCTCCCAGCATTTT. Amino acid sequence: CASSILGPTSQHF.

The rearrangement uses TRBV5-5 and TRBJ2-2; D is uncertain. The germline V gene has CDR1 SGHKS and CDR2 YYEKEE (reference sequence). Trimming left V 0 bases short and J 2 bases short, with 8 bases between. The CDR3 has 15 residues. The CDR3 here is CASSLVADNTGELFF. CDR3 bases: TGTGCCAGCAGCTTGGTAGCAGACAACACCGGGGAGCTGTTTTTT.